This record looks at one T cell receptor beta chain sequence and its context. This clone was picked up one time. Its specific antigen is unknown. Base qualities are not at hand, and no much larger clone is one base apart. As encoded in the germline V gene, CDR1 is SGHRS while CDR2 is YFSETQ. A distance of 13 bases separates the germline ends of V and J, which lose 0 bases and 6 bases respectively. The CDR3 runs 15 amino acids, cysteine and phenylalanine included. Only the CDR3 DNA stays, 45 bases, in frame from base 1. Each collaborating institution followed its own protocols to collect whole blood in K2EDTA tubes. Collaborator samples were shipped for TCRbeta analysis as frozen whole blood, isolated PBMCs, or DNA extracted from either sample type. This record comes from a study of blood T cell repertoires in COVID-19 (dated by TCRdb to the early 2020s). Study-level background: The collaborator samples originated in the United States, Italy and Spain and spanned the acute and convalescent phases of COVID-19. The dataset comprised deeply sampled blood TCRbeta repertoires from subjects exposed to, actively infected with, or recovered from COVID-19. Where available, HLA class I and class II types were obtained from metadata supplied by the sample provider rather than from assay-based typing. The sample metadata nearly always contained a de-identified subject ID, COVID-19 status, age in years and sex. The samples were drawn from the first 160 participants of the ongoing ImmuneRACE study and from 950 to 1,500 subjects provided by 6 global collaborators. A freely available public database, intended as a resource for researchers studying the immune response to SARS-CoV-2, is where the repertoires were released. The prospective study material was composed of cDNA or gDNA derived from T cells, B-cell-depleted T cells, or PBMCs.

Paper-wide results and their limitations: The quantity of clinical and demographic metadata differed by source and by participant and was supplied without curation.

TCRbeta CDR3 regions were amplified from genomic DNA by means of the immunoSEQ Assay, a bias-controlled multiplex PCR. The paper's processing steps were these. Nucleated cell counts per sample were estimated from amplification of reference gene primers within the assay. To quantify the absolute abundance of each unique TCRbeta CDR3 rearrangement, sequence reads were collapsed and filtered. Productive Simpson clonality was computed per sample as the square root of Simpson's diversity index over productive rearrangements. The immuneACCESS repertoire file appears here via TCRdb, limited to in-frame rearrangements. These files lack a portion of the clones; in checked studies, under half of the deficit traces to unresolved V genes, and the cause of the others is not known. The D gene and trimming were derived from the DNA, and the V and J assignments and clone size from that table. Within this sample are roughly 80,000 clones, with approximately 88% of them counted one time only. About 12% of the sample is in the top ten clones.

The chain couples TRBV5-1 to TRBJ2-1, with TRBD2 perhaps the D gene, on 5 matching bases. Material for sequencing was peripheral blood. This clonotype was obtained from a human donor in a cohort sampled during active COVID-19. The DNA sequence is TGCGCCAGCAGCTTGGGTGGGAGTGGGGTCAATGAGCAGTTCTTC. This yields the protein CASSLGGSGVNEQFF.